These T cell receptor beta chains were read from a single sample in a study of control samples from healthy donors and cancer patients. Assay used: immunoSEQ multiplex PCR; TCRdb lists only in-frame clones, some missing. The sample records 180,000 or so clones, 90% to 95% being singletons. Sequencing was carried out using blood. These TCRs come from a woman aged 30 to 39 in good health. Both conserved end residues are trimmed from each CDR3. Size is stated for part of the rows, as once, few or many counts, or as a class when the clone is expanded.

TRBV6-5	TRBJ1-1	.	ASSTTTVSNTEAF
TRBV7-3	TRBJ2-1	.	ASSPTAQGNEQF
TRBV19	TRBJ1-3	once	ASSISSAGNTIY
TRBV11-2	TRBJ2-5	.	ASSLDPAGGQETQY
TRBV28	TRBJ2-3	.	ASSGVSTDTQY
TRBV7-2	TRBJ2-3	few	ASSLTSGRSDTQY
TRBV3-1/TRBV3-2	TRBJ2-2	.	ASSQDRGIGELF
TRBV2	TRBJ2-1	.	ASSALGATYNEQF
TRBV11-1	TRBJ2-2	.	TSSLEEYTGELF
TRBV7-2	TRBJ1-1	once	ASSLHGLLGAF
TRBV5-1	TRBJ2-5	.	ASSLAGTGKRETQY
TRBV2	TRBJ1-1	.	ASSGRGTEAF
TRBV27	TRBJ1-2	.	AKPDRTYGYT
TRBV2	TRBJ1-1	.	ASSEDSEAF
TRBV5-6	TRBJ1-2	.	ASSLWEANYGYT
TRBV7-2	TRBJ2-2	.	ASSPRRNTGELF
TRBV6-4	TRBJ2-3	.	ASSDSAGGSTDTQY
TRBV27	TRBJ1-4	.	ASSLAGATNEKLF
TRBV5-1	TRBJ2-1	.	ASSLANEQF
TRBV20-1	TRBJ2-7	.	SASGRTGAYEQY
TRBV19	TRBJ1-5	.	ASSETGRQPQH
TRBV7-6	TRBJ1-3	.	ASSLIRQGLGNTIY
TRBV6-5	TRBJ1-6	.	ASRGQGWSPLH
TRBV11-3	TRBJ2-6	.	ASSLGGWVSSGANVLT
TRBV15	TRBJ2-5	.	ATSSQVGETQY
TRBV7-3	TRBJ2-5	.	ASSLMSSGRETQY
TRBV6-5	TRBJ2-7	.	ASRDRGHEQY
TRBV18	TRBJ2-2	once	ASSPPSTGELF